These 9 T cell receptor beta chains were all obtained from the same sample, sequenced in a study of blood T cell repertoires in COVID-19. TCRdb's copy holds only in-frame clones and misses some; the assay was immunoSEQ multiplex PCR. The sample lists some 150,000 clones, 65% to 85% occurring once. Sequencing was done on a sample of peripheral blood. Every receptor here comes from a woman in her 50s with acute or convalescent COVID-19.

The chain is built from TRBV5-1 and TRBJ2-3; maybe TRBD2 (6 bases). This CDR3 has 17 amino acids. V was pared by 2 bases and J by 1 base, with 17 bases between. Germline V gene lookup returns CDR1 SGHRS and CDR2 YFSETQ. The CDR3 reads CASSFSPSGGGTDTQYF. As DNA, the CDR3 is TGCGCCAGCAGCTTTTCACCATCCGGGGGTGGCACAGATACGCAGTATTTT. Variable domain in full (rest from reference TRBV5-1 and TRBJ2-3): KAGVTQTPRYLIKTRGQQVTLSCSPISGHRSVSWYQQTPGQGLQFLFEYFSETQRNKGNFPGRFSGRQFSNSRSEMNVSTLELGDSALYLCASSFSPSGGGTDTQYFGPGTRLTVL.

The genes are TRBV6-2 or TRBV6-3 and TRBJ2-1; possible D gene TRBD1, 6 bases. The ends were cut back, 5 bases at V and 0 bases at J, with 14 bases in the middle. The germline V gene encodes CDR1 MNHEY and CDR2 SVGEGT. This CDR3 has 16 residues. The CDR3 region has the DNA TGTGCCAGCAGTAAAGAACCACAGGGCTCCTACAATGAGCAGTTCTTC. Its translation: CASSKEPQGSYNEQFF.

The rearrangement links TRBV3-1 (or the pseudogene TRBV3-2) to TRBJ2-7; D is possibly TRBD1 (6 bases). From germline, CDR1 is LGHDT and CDR2 YNNKEL (reference sequence). CDR3 length equals 13 residues. V was shortened by 3 bases and J by 3 bases, with 9 bases between the two germline ends. The CDR3 DNA is TGTGCCAGCAGCCAGGACAGTAACTACGAGCAGTACTTC. This gives the protein CASSQDSNYEQYF.

The sample holds a few counts of this clone. The V call is TRBV27, the J call TRBJ2-1; TRBD1 is a possible D gene (5 bases). V was cut by 2 bases and J by 6 bases, with 8 bases left in between. Germline CDR1 is MNHEY and CDR2 is SMNVEV (reference sequence). CDR3 size: 13 residues. The CDR3: CASSLGQSNEQFF. The CDR3 DNA sequence: TGTGCCAGCAGTTTAGGACAAAGCAATGAGCAGTTCTTC.

This chain joins TRBV16 and TRBJ1-5, with 8 bases that match TRBD1. CDR1 KGHSY and CDR2 FQNENV come from the germline V gene. The CDR3 totals 18 residues. The V gene end was trimmed by 0 bases and the J gene end by 2 bases; junction bases not matched to a gene: 9. This chain's CDR3 is CASSQSQGAGYGNQPQHF. CDR3 DNA: TGTGCCAGCAGCCAATCGCAGGGGGCGGGGTATGGCAATCAGCCCCAGCATTTT.

V gene TRBV7-3 combines with J gene TRBJ2-1, with TRBD1 identical over 8 bases. CDR1 and CDR2 from the germline V gene are SGHTA and FQGTGA. This CDR3 comprises 15 residues. V lost 5 bases and J lost 7; bases outside the gene matches: 10. CDR3: CASSLMAGGTNEQFF. In DNA, the CDR3 is TGTGCCAGCAGCCTCATGGCAGGGGGCACGAATGAGCAGTTCTTC.

The J gene is TRBJ2-1, the V gene TRBV5-6; TRBD2 matches at 9 bases. J gave up 6 bases and V 2 bases, and 9 bases lay outside the gene matches. CDR3 length: 16 residues. The germline V gene encodes CDR1 SGHDT and CDR2 YYEEEE. The CDR3 here is CASSLGAGGPFNEQFF. The CDR3 nucleotides read TGTGCCAGCAGCTTAGGTGCGGGGGGGCCTTTCAATGAGCAGTTCTTC.

This clone was seen only once. This chain uses TRBV3-1 (or the pseudogene TRBV3-2) with TRBJ1-5, with 8 nucleotides matching TRBD1. The V and J ends lost 1 base and 6 bases, in that order; junction bases with no gene match: 8. The CDR3 sequence is 16 residues long. From germline, CDR1 is LGHDT and CDR2 YNNKEL (reference sequence). The CDR3 sequence: CASSQGETGVGQPQHF. The CDR3 DNA follows: TGTGCCAGCAGCCAAGGGGAGACAGGGGTCGGTCAGCCCCAGCATTTT.

The rearrangement links TRBV5-6 to TRBJ1-2; 7 nucleotides agree with TRBD1. CDR3 size: 13 residues. The V gene end was trimmed by 5 bases and the J gene end by 7 bases; junction bases not matched to a gene: 8. Per the germline V gene, CDR1 is SGHDT and CDR2 is YYEEEE. The chain's CDR3 is CASRRKQGSGYTF. DNA of the CDR3: TGTGCCAGCAGACGAAAACAGGGGAGTGGCTACACCTTC.